These 29 T cell receptor beta chains were all obtained from the same sample, sequenced in a study of response to subunit inactivated influenza vaccine. TCRdb redid the calling of the RT-PCR reads with MiXCR, one entry per CDR3 protein. The top ten hold roughly 10% of the sample, which has 530,000 or so distinct CDR3 sequences, 12% seen once. The sample consisted of PBMCs from blood, taken on the day of vaccination. These receptors all stem from a man in his fifties who received an inactivated influenza vaccine.

J is TRBJ2-3 and V is TRBV10-3; TRBD2 matches at 8 bases. Germline assignment: CDR1 ENHRY and CDR2 SYGVKD. V lost 5 bases to trimming and J lost 0 bases; unmatched junction nucleotides: 7. The CDR3 totals 16 residues. DNA of the CDR3: TGTGCCATCAGTTCGTCTAGCGGGTCCAGCACAGATACGCAGTATTTT. This encodes CAISSSSGSSTDTQYF.

The V gene is TRBV4-1, the J gene TRBJ2-5, with a weak D call TRBD2 (5 bases). V was shortened by 3 bases and J by 5 bases, with 19 bases between the two germline ends. Per germline, CDR1 MGHRA and CDR2 YSYEKL. This CDR3 spans 16 amino acids. The CDR3 sequence: CASSQKGGPVRETQYF. The CDR3 nucleotides are TGCGCCAGCAGCCAGAAAGGAGGACCCGTCAGGGAGACCCAGTACTTC.

This clonotype appeared many times. The V and J genes are TRBV6-2 or TRBV6-3 and TRBJ2-7; the match to TRBD1 covers 7 bases. The CDR3 extends over 15 amino acids. With 5 bases clipped from V and 2 bases from J, the junction kept 9 bases outside the gene matches. Germline lookup yields CDR1 MNHEY and CDR2 SVGEGT. This CDR3 is CASSLYRGAAYEQYF. Written as DNA, the CDR3 is TGTGCCAGCAGTCTATACAGGGGCGCAGCCTACGAGCAGTACTTC.

Many counts were recorded for this clonotype. J is TRBJ1-1 and V is TRBV12-3 or TRBV12-4, with a weak D call TRBD1 (5 bases). Trimming cost V 5 bases and J 4 bases, with 8 bases left between them. CDR3 length equals 12 residues. The CDR3 DNA is TGTGCCAGCAGTACACAGGTCACTGAAGCTTTCTTT. Translating it yields CASSTQVTEAFF.

This clonotype has a handful of counts. This chain joins TRBV6-1 and TRBJ1-5; 7 positions agree with TRBD1. Germline values: CDR1 MNHNS, CDR2 SASEGT. The CDR3 is made up of 15 amino acids. Trimming removed 5 bases from V and 2 bases from J; junction bases left unmatched: 6. CDR3 residues: CASSKGARGNQPQHF. The CDR3 DNA follows: TGTGCCAGCAGTAAGGGGGCGCGAGGCAATCAGCCCCAGCATTTT.

This clonotype was counted between two and nine times. V is TRBV3-1 and J is TRBJ2-7, with 8 bases that match TRBD1. Trimming cost V 1 base and J 3 bases; bases outside gene matches: 5. From germline, CDR1 is LGHDT and CDR2 YNNKEL (reference sequence). The CDR3 is 15 residues long. CDR3 residues: CASSQGDRGGYEQYF. In DNA, the CDR3 is TGTGCCAGCAGCCAAGGCGACAGGGGCGGCTACGAGCAGTACTTC.

This clonotype was seen repeatedly, ten times or more. The rearrangement links TRBV29-1 to TRBJ1-3; tentatively, D is TRBD1 (5 bases). This CDR3 is 17 amino acids long. Germline CDR1 and CDR2: SQVTM and ANQGSEA. V dropped 2 bases and J dropped 2 bases, with 19 bases sitting between them. CDR3 region: CSVESNSRGSAGNTIYF. DNA of the CDR3: TGCAGCGTTGAAAGCAACTCACGGGGGTCCGCTGGAAACACCATATATTTT.

This clonotype was seen only a few times. The chain recombines TRBV20-1 with TRBJ2-2, with 11 bases fitting TRBD2. This CDR3 is built from 16 residues. V lost 2 bases to trimming and J lost 3 bases; unmatched junction nucleotides: 5. Germline V gene sequence: CDR1 DFQATT, CDR2 SNEGSKA (reference sequence). CDR3 in amino acids: CSARRLAGSHTGELFF. Written as DNA, the CDR3 is TGCAGTGCTAGAAGACTAGCGGGGAGCCACACCGGGGAGCTGTTTTTT.

The chain links TRBV6-2 or TRBV6-3 to TRBJ2-5; the D gene is possibly TRBD2 (7 bases). This CDR3 region has 15 residues. Germline lookup yields CDR1 MNHEY and CDR2 SVGEGT. Between the trimmed V and J ends, which lost 0 bases and 1 base, there was a span of 9 bases. The DNA for the CDR3 is TGTGCCAGCAGTTACTCCCGGGGGGCCCAAGAGACCCAGTACTTC. This gives the protein CASSYSRGAQETQYF.

This clonotype was observed a handful of times. The chain couples TRBV9 to TRBJ2-7, with D possibly TRBD2 on 6 matching bases. The germline CDR1 and CDR2 sequences are SGDLS and YYNGEE. The CDR3 covers 15 residues. Trimming shortened V by 3 bases and J by 5 bases, and 18 bases separated the two germline ends. The DNA of the CDR3 is TGTGCCAGCAGCGGGATGGGGGAGGCGACCCACGAGCAGTACTTC. Protein sequence: CASSGMGEATHEQYF. Full variable domain (outside the CDR3, taken from reference TRBV9 and TRBJ2-7): DSGVTQTPKHLITATGQRVTLRCSPRSGDLSVYWYQQSLDQGLQFLIQYYNGEERAKGNILERFSAQQFPDLHSELNLSSLELGDSALYFCASSGMGEATHEQYFGPGTRLTVT.

The rearrangement links TRBV20-1 to TRBJ1-6, with 8 bases lining up with TRBD1. Germline V gene lookup returns CDR1 DFQATT and CDR2 SNEGSKA (reference sequence). After removal of 1 base from V and 10 bases from J, the junction contained 6 bases not matched to a gene. This CDR3 has 14 amino acids. The CDR3 loop is CSARGSAGGSPLHF. The CDR3 DNA reads TGCAGTGCTAGAGGATCAGCAGGGGGCTCACCCCTCCACTTT.

This clonotype was counted only a few times. The V gene is TRBV28, the J gene TRBJ2-5; D perhaps matches TRBD1 (5 bases). CDR3 length: 14 residues. Trimming took off 3 bases at V and 0 bases at J, with 8 bases between the two ends. Germline loops: CDR1 MDHEN, CDR2 SYDVKM. The CDR3 is CASSFATDQETQYF. The CDR3 DNA reads as TGTGCCAGCAGTTTCGCGACAGACCAAGAGACCCAGTACTTC.

The V call is TRBV29-1, the J call TRBJ2-7; D gene unclear. The germline V and J ends were trimmed by 4 bases and 2 bases, with 9 bases remaining between them. CDR1 and CDR2 from the germline V gene are SQVTM and ANQGSEA. This CDR3 is built from 12 residues. The CDR3 region is CSVGRQPYEQYF. The CDR3 DNA is TGCAGCGTTGGCCGGCAGCCCTACGAGCAGTACTTC.

This clonotype has a count of ten or more. This chain joins TRBV7-9 and TRBJ2-7; the D gene is possibly TRBD2 (6 bases). The V end lost 6 bases, the J end lost 4 bases, and 19 bases lay between the germline ends. The CDR3 contains 15 residues. Germline V lookup: CDR1 SEHNR, CDR2 FQNEAQ (reference sequence). In nucleotides, the CDR3 is TGTGCCAGCAGACGGGAGTACAGAGGGATGTACGAGCAGTACTTC. Its protein is CASRREYRGMYEQYF.

This sequence joins TRBV6-2 or TRBV6-3 and TRBJ2-3; D is perhaps TRBD1 or TRBD2 (5 bases each). V lost 5 bases to trimming and J lost 1 base, with 22 bases between them. The CDR3 is made up of 18 amino acids. Germline-derived CDR1 and CDR2 are MNHEY and SVGEGT. Written as DNA, the CDR3 is TGTGCCAGCAGTCTTCAGGGATCCCATTGGCGGGGCACAGATACGCAGTATTTT. Amino acids: CASSLQGSHWRGTDTQYF.

V is TRBV12-3 or TRBV12-4 and J is TRBJ2-2; D gene unclear. The V gene lost 6 bases and the J gene lost 4 bases, with 6 bases spanning the gap. The CDR3 contains 12 residues. As DNA, the CDR3 is TGTGCCAGCAGGGATTTCACCGGGGAGCTGTTTTTT. It is translated as CASRDFTGELFF.

The chain combines TRBV5-1 with TRBJ2-4, with TRBD2 matching 11 bases. V was clipped by 5 bases and J by 8 bases; unmatched bases: 9. Germline CDR1 is SGHRS and CDR2 is YFSETQ. CDR3 length equals 15 residues. CDR3 protein: CASSTSGSLKDIQYF. In nucleotides, the CDR3 is TGCGCCAGCAGTACTAGCGGGAGTTTAAAGGACATTCAGTACTTC.

In this sample, this clonotype turned up many times. The chain recombines TRBV7-9 with TRBJ2-1, with TRBD2 identical over 12 bases. Trimming at V came to 4 bases and at J to 8 bases, leaving 6 bases not matched to a gene. The CDR3 has 15 residues. The germline V gene has CDR1 SEHNR and CDR2 FQNEAQ (reference sequence). This CDR3 is CASSSGLAGSDEQFF. The CDR3 DNA reads TGTGCCAGCAGCTCGGGACTAGCGGGCTCGGATGAGCAGTTCTTC.

This clonotype was observed many times. CDR3 sequence: CASSPRPDTQYF. The CDR3 bases are TGTGCCAGCAGCCCTCGTCCCGATACGCAGTATTTT. V usage is TRBV3-1 and J usage is TRBJ2-3; D is unresolved. This CDR3 is 12 amino acids long. V dropped 4 bases and J dropped 6 bases, with 8 bases sitting between them. Germline CDR1 reads LGHDT; CDR2 reads YNNKEL (reference sequence).

This clonotype was observed a handful of times. The rearrangement joins TRBV7-9 to TRBJ2-2, with 7 bases that match TRBD1. The V segment lost 5 bases and the J segment 3 bases; nucleotides outside the gene matches: 6. CDR3 length: 15 amino acids. From germline, CDR1 is SEHNR and CDR2 FQNEAQ (reference sequence). The CDR3 spells CASSRQTGHTGELFF. DNA for the CDR3: TGTGCCAGCAGCAGACAGACAGGGCACACCGGGGAGCTGTTTTTT.

The chain recombines TRBV15 with TRBJ2-2; 8 positions match TRBD1. Germline V gene data show CDR1 as LNHNV and CDR2 as YYDKDF (reference sequence). The junction had 5 bases not matched to a gene; V was cut back by 6 bases and J by 5 bases. The CDR3 spans 14 residues. CDR3 bases: TGTGCCACCAGTGCTCGACAGGGGACCGGGGAGCTGTTTTTT. Translating it yields CATSARQGTGELFF.

The V call is TRBV24-1, the J call TRBJ2-3, with 8 bases identical to TRBD1. The trim removed 2 bases at V and 4 bases at J, leaving 7 bases unmatched. The germline V gene encodes CDR1 KGHDR and CDR2 SFDVKD. This CDR3 has 16 residues. This chain's CDR3 is CATSDSPGTGSDTQYF. Written as DNA, the CDR3 is TGTGCCACCAGTGATTCCCCCGGGACAGGTTCAGATACGCAGTATTTT.

V gene TRBV10-3 combines with J gene TRBJ2-2; 9 nucleotides match TRBD2. The CDR3 totals 15 residues. CDR1 and CDR2 (germline): ENHRY, SYGVKD. With V trimmed by 0 bases and J by 6 bases, 2 bases remained unmatched. CDR3 sequence reads: CAISESGTSSGELFF. The DNA of the CDR3 is TGTGCCATCAGTGAGTCTGGGACTAGCTCCGGGGAGCTGTTTTTT.

This chain connects TRBV7-2 to TRBJ2-5; the D gene is possibly TRBD2 (5 bases). CDR1 and CDR2 (germline): SGHTA, FQGNSA. The V gene lost 2 bases and the J gene lost 2 bases, with 9 bases spanning the gap. The CDR3 covers 14 residues. The CDR3 DNA follows: TGTGCCAGCAGCTTACAGCCGGGGCAAGAGACCCAGTACTTC. Encoded protein: CASSLQPGQETQYF. Looking up the rest from reference TRBV7-2 and TRBJ2-5 gives the full variable domain: GAGVSQSPSNKVTEKGKDVELRCDPISGHTALYWYRQSLGQGLEFLIYFQGNSAPDKSGLPSDRFSAERTGGSVSTLTIQRTQQEDSAVYLCASSLQPGQETQYFGPGTRLLVL.

This chain joins TRBV16 and TRBJ2-3; D remains ambiguous. Trimming left V 4 bases short and J 0 bases short, with 11 bases between. Germline V CDR1 and CDR2: KGHSY, FQNENV. CDR3 length: 15 amino acids. CDR3 loop: CASSLRHPSTDTQYF. In nucleotides, the CDR3 is TGTGCCAGCAGCCTTCGACACCCTAGCACAGATACGCAGTATTTT.

The rearrangement joins TRBV4-2 to TRBJ2-7; the D gene is possibly TRBD1 (5 bases). V dropped 5 bases and J dropped 1 base, with 15 bases sitting between them. This CDR3 region has 15 residues. Germline V gives CDR1 LGHNA, CDR2 YNFKEQ. CDR3: CASSVWMTDSYEQYF. The CDR3 bases are TGTGCCAGCAGCGTCTGGATGACAGATTCCTACGAGCAGTACTTC.

V and J are TRBV6-5 and TRBJ2-1, with D perhaps TRBD2 (5 bases). The CDR3 runs to 15 residues. CDR1 and CDR2 (germline): MNHEY, SVGAGI. V dropped 0 bases and J dropped 7 bases, with 13 bases sitting between them. This CDR3 reads CASSYSALAKNEQFF. CDR3 nucleotides: TGTGCCAGCAGTTACTCTGCTCTAGCCAAGAATGAGCAGTTCTTC.

This clonotype was detected ten times or more. J is TRBJ2-4 and V is TRBV5-1; D may be TRBD1 or TRBD2 (5 bases each). Trimming removed 0 bases from V and 9 bases from J, with 13 bases in between. Germline CDR1 and CDR2: SGHRS and YFSETQ. This CDR3 is built from 14 residues. The CDR3 sequence: CASSLEGTEFIQYF. Here the CDR3 DNA reads TGCGCCAGCAGCTTGGAGGGGACGGAATTCATTCAGTACTTC.

This clonotype was recorded a few times. The chain employs TRBV18 and TRBJ2-7, with TRBD1 as a possible D gene (6 bases). Germline lookup yields CDR1 KGHSH and CDR2 LQKENI. V dropped 0 bases and J dropped 2 bases, with 14 bases sitting between them. This CDR3 comprises 16 residues. The CDR3 coding sequence is TGTGCCAGCTCACCACCGAGCACAGGGCGGACCTACGAGCAGTACTTC. Translation: CASSPPSTGRTYEQYF.